This TCR beta chain was documented in a study of OX40 agonist ivuxolimab in advanced cancers. Study at large: As their treatment, patients were administered ivuxolimab, an agonistic anti-OX40 (CD134) antibody.

V was cut by 3 bases and J by 4 bases, with 10 bases left in between. The germline CDR1 and CDR2 sequences are SNHLY and FYNNEI. The CDR3 contains 13 residues. TCRdb keeps only in-frame clones here, not all; method: immunoSEQ multiplex PCR. The top ten clones hold roughly 13% of a sample with approximately 20,000 clones, about two thirds of them seen once. As to this clone: Its target is unknown.

A history of autoimmune disease or systemic immunosuppression excluded patients. General observations from the study: Antigen specificity was not determined for the expanded peripheral T cells. In CD8+ T cells, expanded clones were on average more numerous than in CD4+.

This sample comprised CD4+ or CD8+ T cells sorted from blood, obtained in a trial of the OX40 agonist ivuxolimab. The origin of this receptor is an adult with an advanced solid tumor such as melanoma, head and neck, liver or kidney cancer. The chain combines TRBV2 with TRBJ2-7; D call uncertain. The CDR3 DNA follows: TGTGCCAGCAGTGAGAAGGGTGCGTACGAGCAGTACTTC. It codes for CASSEKGAYEQYF.